This TCR beta chain was identified in a study of blood T cells in healthy people across ages. Concerning this clonotype: Its specificity is unknown.

Study-level results: Estimates drawn from one million T cells were deemed to understate diversity. Older individuals had lower TCR beta diversity per million T cells (the decline was roughly linear).

The authors ran a second PCR of roughly 6 to 12 cycles using a sample-barcoded 5' primer and a J-beta primer mix. Unique molecular identifiers of 12 random nucleotides labeled each cDNA. TCRdb itself ran the 5' RACE reads through MiXCR, one entry per CDR3 protein. Of more than 1,000,000 distinct CDR3 sequences in the sample, almost 25% were seen once. Trimming cost V 6 bases and J 4 bases; bases outside gene matches: 6. Germline V gene lookup returns CDR1 MDHEN and CDR2 SYDVKM. This CDR3 spans 15 amino acids. The sample was also linked to a second study, of T cells of mothers and their children. In that study: cDNA synthesis used all extracted RNA, approximately 1.6 ug per 15 ul.

The receptor's source is a girl aged 2-15 years in good health. Sequencing used blood. This chain joins TRBV28 and TRBJ1-5; 10 bases align to TRBD1. CDR3 nucleotides: TGTGCCAGCAGCCCCGGGACAGGGGCTAATCAGCCCCAGCATTTT. Amino acid sequence: CASSPGTGANQPQHF.